Presented here are 14 T cell receptor beta chains from one specimen sequenced in a study of breast tumors, draining lymph nodes, adjacent tissues (dated by TCRdb to 2016 to 2017). The library was built by means of multiplex PCR. Instrument used: Illumina HiSeq 2000. The public sequencing data were trimmed at Q25 with fastp and processed into clonotypes with MiXCR by TCRdb, which kept only in-frame beta chains. Each entry merges the rows of one CDR3 protein and shows their most common DNA and genes. In this sample the table shows 190,000 or so distinct CDR3 sequences, around 33% of which occur a single time. The ten largest account for roughly 4% of the sample. Lymph node samples came from the axillary draining lymph nodes of breast cancer patients. The sample taken for sequencing was axillary lymph node tissue. These receptors came from a female donor with breast cancer. Some clones in this sample may be carry-over from other donors' samples.

This clonotype was counted many times. V usage is TRBV29-1 and J usage is TRBJ2-6; no firm D call. The CDR3 is made up of 14 amino acids. CDR1 is SQVTM and CDR2 is ANQGSEA in the germline V gene. Trimming shortened V by 2 bases and J by 4 bases, and 9 bases separated the two germline ends. The CDR3 region has the DNA TGCAGCGTTGAAAAATGGGCGGGGGCCAACGTCCTGACTTTC. Translated: CSVEKWAGANVLTF.

The CDR3 protein is CASRFSDRGNTEAFF. DNA for the CDR3: TGTGCCAGCAGATTTTCGGACAGGGGAAACACTGAAGCTTTCTTT. The chain uses TRBV6-6 and TRBJ1-1; 9 nucleotides match TRBD1. V was clipped by 6 bases and J by 2 bases; unmatched bases: 7. Germline-derived CDR1 and CDR2 are MNHNY and SVGAGI (reference sequence). CDR3 length: 15 residues.

This clonotype has a handful of counts. V usage is TRBV4-3 and J usage is TRBJ1-1; D call uncertain. Germline V gives CDR1 LGHNA, CDR2 YSLEER. CDR3 length: 15 amino acids. With 0 bases removed from V and 2 bases from J, the gap between germline ends came to 10 bases. CDR3 nucleotides: TGCGCCAGCAGCCAAGATACTGGCCGTAACACTGAAGCTTTCTTT. Its translation is CASSQDTGRNTEAFF.

This clonotype was observed many times. The V gene is TRBV6-2 or TRBV6-3, the J gene TRBJ1-4; a possible D gene is TRBD1 (5 bases). The CDR3 sequence is 15 residues long. The V gene's germline CDR1 is MNHEY and CDR2 SVGEGT. V was cut by 2 bases and J by 8 bases, with 15 bases left in between. CDR3 coding DNA: TGTGCCAGCAGTTACGAGGGGCAGGGCGAGGAAAAACTGTTTTTT. Translation: CASSYEGQGEEKLFF.

Only a few counts were recorded for this clonotype. The rearrangement joins TRBV10-2 to TRBJ1-1; D gene ambiguous. With 3 bases removed from V and 7 bases from J, the gap between germline ends came to 9 bases. This CDR3 region has 12 residues. In germline, CDR1 is WSHSY, CDR2 SAAADI. CDR3: CASSDEFGEAFF. CDR3 sequence (DNA): TGCGCCAGCAGTGACGAATTTGGTGAAGCTTTCTTT.

The chain employs TRBV11-2 and TRBJ1-2; D unresolved. Germline V lookup: CDR1 SGHAT, CDR2 FQNNGV. The CDR3 spans 13 residues. The ends were cut back, 0 bases at V and 7 bases at J, with 9 bases in the middle. CDR3 region: CASSLDGISGYTF. CDR3 bases: TGTGCCAGCAGCTTAGATGGGATATCTGGCTACACCTTC.

This clonotype occurred many times. The V and J genes are TRBV19 and TRBJ2-2; 12 bases are a match to TRBD2. This CDR3 is built from 19 residues. V dropped 3 bases and J dropped 3; count of bases not matched to a gene: 11. CDR1 LNHDA and CDR2 SQIVND come from the germline V gene (reference sequence). CDR3 nucleotide sequence: TGTGCCAGTAGTATGACAGGAATGACTAGCGGGGGATACACCGGGGAGCTGTTTTTT. The encoded protein is CASSMTGMTSGGYTGELFF.

The V and J genes are TRBV24-1 and TRBJ2-5; TRBD2 matches 13 bases. The germline V gene has CDR1 KGHDR and CDR2 SFDVKD. CDR3 length: 12 residues. V gave up 12 bases and J gave up 5 bases; unmatched junction bases: 2. CDR3 DNA: TGTGCCCCACTAGCGGGAGGGGAGACCCAGTACTTC. Encoded protein: CAPLAGGETQYF.

This clonotype was detected only a few times. One base away lies a much larger clone, so this may be a sequencing read error. No conserved phenylalanine or tryptophan ends this CDR3, so it is likely a read error. The chain employs TRBV20-1 and TRBJ1-2; 7 bases are a match to TRBD1. The CDR3 loop spans 10 amino acids. The ends lost 6 bases at V and 8 bases at J; junction bases unmatched: 3. The germline V gene has CDR1 DFQATT and CDR2 SNEGSKA (reference sequence). CDR3 DNA: TGCAGTGCGGGACAGTTGGGCTACACCTCC. Amino acid sequence: CSAGQLGYTS.

This clonotype was detected many times. This chain uses TRBV7-2 with TRBJ2-5; D possibly corresponds to TRBD2 (6 bases). Germline CDR1 and CDR2: SGHTA and FQGNSA. V gave up 0 bases and J gave up 3 bases, with 11 bases separating them. The CDR3 covers 15 residues. CDR3 amino acids: CASSLAPGEEETQYF. The CDR3 region has the DNA TGTGCCAGCAGCTTAGCCCCGGGGGAGGAAGAGACCCAGTACTTC.

This clonotype has a count of ten or more. The V and J genes are TRBV7-2 and TRBJ2-1; the match to TRBD2 covers 14 bases. Per germline, CDR1 SGHTA and CDR2 FQGNSA. CDR3 size: 15 residues. Trimming removed 5 bases from V and 9 bases from J; junction bases left unmatched: 6. The CDR3 protein is CASSQPGTSGSEQFF. CDR3 nucleotides: TGTGCCAGCAGCCAGCCCGGGACTAGCGGGAGTGAGCAGTTCTTC.

In the case of this clonotype: No conserved phenylalanine or tryptophan is present at the end of the CDR3, so a read error is the likely explanation. The limits of the CDR3 on the DNA are not certain, so only TCRdb's listed CDR3 is given. The chain recombines TRBV19 with TRBJ2-7; the table's D call, TRBD2, was not checked against the DNA. The CDR3 adds up to 13 amino acids, both ends counted. Germline assignment: CDR1 LNHDA and CDR2 SQIVND (reference sequence). The CDR3 sequence: CASSIAEGPHKSS.

The sample holds many counts of this clonotype. The chain recombines TRBV30 with TRBJ1-6, with D possibly TRBD1 on 6 matching bases. Germline V lookup: CDR1 GTSNPN, CDR2 SVGIG (reference sequence). Deletions cut 2 bases from V and 1 base from J, with 12 bases between. The length of the CDR3 is 16 residues. CDR3 sequence (DNA): TGTGCCTGGAGTCTAGGGGGGGCTTCCTATAATTCACCCCTCCACTTT. This gives the protein CAWSLGGASYNSPLHF.

Of note for this clonotype: This may be a read error: a much more frequent sequence differs by one nucleotide. The V and J genes are TRBV20-1 and TRBJ1-2, with 7 bases fitting TRBD1. Per germline, CDR1 DFQATT and CDR2 SNEGSKA (reference sequence). The CDR3 runs to 13 residues. The CDR3 loop is CSPPGTANYAYTF. The CDR3 DNA sequence: TGCAGTCCCCCCGGGACAGCTAACTATGCCTACACCTTC.